One and the same sample provided the 15 T cell receptor beta chains below, sequenced in a study of OX40 agonist ivuxolimab in advanced cancers. Data came from immunoSEQ multiplex PCR; TCRdb stores just in-frame clones and leaves some out. The profile shows more than 65,000 clones, around 80% of them singletons. The source material was CD4+ or CD8+ T cells sorted from blood, sampled in a trial of the OX40 agonist ivuxolimab. The receptor set was obtained from an adult with an advanced solid tumor such as melanoma, head and neck, liver or kidney cancer.

This chain connects TRBV11-3 to TRBJ1-1; 9 bases are a match to TRBD1. Unmatched junction bases numbered 7, after V lost 5 bases and J lost 0 bases. Germline values: CDR1 SGHNT, CDR2 YENEEA. The CDR3 loop spans 16 amino acids. CDR3 bases: TGTGCCAGCAGCCTCGGGACAGGGCGGATGAACACTGAAGCTTTCTTT. Amino acids: CASSLGTGRMNTEAFF. The whole variable domain, filled in from reference TRBV11-3 and TRBJ1-1, reads EAGVVQSPRYKIIEKKQPVAFWCNPISGHNTLYWYLQNLGQGPELLIRYENEEAVDDSQLPKDRFSAERLKGVDSTLKIQPAELGDSAVYLCASSLGTGRMNTEAFFGQGTRLTVV.

The chain uses TRBV11-2 and TRBJ1-5; D is ambiguous. The V gene lost 2 bases and the J gene lost 2 bases, with 7 bases spanning the gap. This CDR3 is built from 14 residues. CDR1 is SGHAT, CDR2 FQNNGV, per germline. CDR3 sequence reads: CASSLMSGNQPQHF. The CDR3 coding sequence is TGTGCCAGCAGCTTAATGTCCGGCAATCAGCCCCAGCATTTT. The full variable domain, completed using reference TRBV11-2 and TRBJ1-5, is EAGVAQSPRYKIIEKRQSVAFWCNPISGHATLYWYQQILGQGPKLLIQFQNNGVVDDSQLPKDRFSAERLKGVDSTLKIQPAKLEDSAVYLCASSLMSGNQPQHFGDGTRLSIL.

J is TRBJ1-2 and V is TRBV11-2; D not certain. With 2 bases removed from V and 0 bases from J, the gap between germline ends came to 4 bases. The CDR3 sequence is 13 residues long. CDR1 is SGHAT, CDR2 FQNNGV, per germline. CDR3: CASSLTSNYGYTF. Written as DNA, the CDR3 is TGTGCCAGCAGCTTAACGTCTAACTATGGCTACACCTTC.

The rearrangement uses TRBV29-1 and TRBJ1-2; D call uncertain. The CDR3 sequence is 13 residues long. Trimming shortened V by 8 bases and J by 1 base, and 14 bases separated the two germline ends. Germline V gene lookup returns CDR1 SQVTM and CDR2 ANQGSEA. CDR3 DNA sequence: TGCAGCTTTCTCTTGCTCCTTAACTATGGCTACACCTTC. As protein: CSFLLLLNYGYTF.

The CDR3 DNA is TGTGCCAGCAGCGTAGCTACACGGCAGGCTAGCGCTAATGAGCAGTTCTTC. Translation gives CASSVATRQASANEQFF. This rearrangement joins TRBV9 to TRBJ2-1, with D maybe TRBD2 (6 bases). The CDR3 has 17 residues. The ends were cut back, 0 bases at V and 7 bases at J, with 20 bases in the middle. Germline V gene sequence: CDR1 SGDLS, CDR2 YYNGEE.

The chain joins TRBV7-2 to TRBJ1-5, with D possibly being TRBD1 (6 bases). Trimming took off 5 bases at V and 6 bases at J, with 14 bases between the two ends. There are 14 residues in the CDR3. Germline values: CDR1 SGHTA, CDR2 FQGNSA. The CDR3 DNA reads TGTGCCAGCAGCCCAGGCAGGGGCGGTCAGCCCCAGCATTTT. Translated, it gives CASSPGRGGQPQHF.

In DNA form, the CDR3 reads TGCGCCAGCAGCTTGGATGGGGGGGCCACTGAAGCTTTCTTT. Translation gives CASSLDGGATEAFF. V gene TRBV5-1 combines with J gene TRBJ1-1, with D perhaps matching TRBD1 (6 bases). Trimming took 0 bases from V and 4 from J, leaving 10 bases between them. Per the germline V gene, CDR1 is SGHRS and CDR2 is YFSETQ. The CDR3 contains 14 residues. The full variable domain, rest sourced from reference TRBV5-1 and TRBJ1-1, is KAGVTQTPRYLIKTRGQQVTLSCSPISGHRSVSWYQQTPGQGLQFLFEYFSETQRNKGNFPGRFSGRQFSNSRSEMNVSTLELGDSALYLCASSLDGGATEAFFGQGTRLTVV.

The chain combines TRBV7-3 with TRBJ1-1; D not certain. Germline CDR1 SGHTA, CDR2 FQGTGA. CDR3 length equals 14 residues. Trimming removed 5 bases from V and 4 bases from J, with 14 bases in between. The CDR3 sequence is CASSEAAGVTEAFF. CDR3 coding DNA: TGTGCCAGCAGCGAGGCGGCTGGCGTCACTGAAGCTTTCTTT.

The chain recombines TRBV4-3 with TRBJ2-3; TRBD2 is a possible D gene (5 bases). CDR1 is LGHNA and CDR2 is YSLEER in the germline V gene. CDR3 length: 15 residues. Trimming cost V 4 bases and J 3 bases, with 14 bases left between them. CDR3 nucleotides: TGCGCCAGCAGCCCAGAGATTAGCGAAACAGATACGCAGTATTTT. This sequence encodes CASSPEISETDTQYF.

This chain joins TRBV27 and TRBJ1-2; D is uncertain. The CDR3 contains 12 residues. Trimming cost V 8 bases and J 3 bases, with 10 bases left between them. In germline, CDR1 is MNHEY, CDR2 SMNVEV (reference sequence). The CDR3 DNA is TGTGCCAGCTCCGACGGTCACTATGGCTACACCTTC. Protein: CASSDGHYGYTF.

V usage is TRBV7-8 and J usage is TRBJ2-7; the match to TRBD2 covers 11 bases. V shed 5 bases, J shed 2 bases, and the junction held 8 bases outside the gene matches. This CDR3 spans 16 amino acids. The germline gives CDR1 SGHVS, CDR2 FQNEAQ. The CDR3 DNA sequence: TGTGCCAGCAGCCTTGGGGGACTAGCGGAAACCTACGAGCAGTACTTC. Protein product: CASSLGGLAETYEQYF.

In this sample, this clone turned up once. The rearrangement joins TRBV18 to TRBJ1-4; D perhaps matches TRBD1 (5 bases). From germline, CDR1 is KGHSH and CDR2 LQKENI. V was pared by 3 bases and J by 5 bases, with 25 bases between. The CDR3 has 19 amino acids. CDR3 in amino acids: CASSPRQGSLILGNEKLFF. The CDR3, as DNA: TGTGCCAGCTCACCGCGCCAGGGAAGCCTAATCTTGGGAAATGAAAAACTGTTTTTT.

The rearrangement uses TRBV5-1 and TRBJ2-6; 7 bases are a match to TRBD1. The J segment lost 3 bases and the V segment lost 4 bases, leaving 16 bases of the junction unmatched. The CDR3 has 19 amino acids. CDR1 SGHRS and CDR2 YFSETQ come from the germline V gene. CDR3 DNA: TGCGCCAGCAGCCTCTCCGGGACAGCGACACAGGGTGGGGCCAACGTCCTGACTTTC. It specifies CASSLSGTATQGGANVLTF.

J is TRBJ1-3 and V is TRBV30, with a possible D match to TRBD1 (6 bases). This CDR3 has 15 residues. Germline assignment: CDR1 GTSNPN and CDR2 SVGIG (reference sequence). Trimming removed 5 bases at V and 2 bases at J, with 16 bases between. The CDR3, as DNA: TGTGCCTGGCGAGGGGGTTCTGGAACTGGAAACACCATATATTTT. Protein product: CAWRGGSGTGNTIYF.

This clone was found once. V and J are TRBV19 and TRBJ1-1; D is undetermined. Between the trimmed V and J ends, which lost 7 bases and 0 bases, there was a span of 12 bases. Per the germline V gene, CDR1 is LNHDA and CDR2 is SQIVND (reference sequence). This CDR3 comprises 14 residues. The CDR3, as DNA: TGTGCCAGTAACCACTACAGAGTGAACACTGAAGCTTTCTTT. Translating it yields CASNHYRVNTEAFF.